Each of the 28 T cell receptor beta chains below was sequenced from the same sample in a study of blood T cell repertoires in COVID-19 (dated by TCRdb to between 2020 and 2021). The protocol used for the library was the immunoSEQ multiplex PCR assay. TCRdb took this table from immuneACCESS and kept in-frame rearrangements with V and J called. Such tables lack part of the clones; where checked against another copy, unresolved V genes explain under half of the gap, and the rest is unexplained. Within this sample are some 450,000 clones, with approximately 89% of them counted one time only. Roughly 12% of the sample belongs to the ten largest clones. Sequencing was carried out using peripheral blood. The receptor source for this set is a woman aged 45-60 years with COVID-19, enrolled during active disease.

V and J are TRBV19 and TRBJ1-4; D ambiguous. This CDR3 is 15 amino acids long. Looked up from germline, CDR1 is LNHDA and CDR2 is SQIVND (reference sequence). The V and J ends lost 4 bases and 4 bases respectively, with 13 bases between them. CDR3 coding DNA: TGTGCCAGTAGTAGACACAGCCCGGATAATGAAAAACTGTTTTTT. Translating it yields CASSRHSPDNEKLFF.

CDR3 region: CASMLTGSTEAFF. The CDR3 nucleotides read TGTGCCAGTATGTTGACAGGGTCGACTGAAGCTTTCTTT. V gene TRBV19 combines with J gene TRBJ1-1; 7 bases are a match to TRBD1. After removal of 7 bases from V and 5 bases from J, the junction contained 7 bases not matched to a gene. CDR1 LNHDA and CDR2 SQIVND come from the germline V gene (reference sequence). The CDR3 is 13 residues long.

The CDR3 DNA reads TGCGCCAGCAGCTCCGGGACAGGGAACACCGGGGAGCTGTTTTTT. Translation: CASSSGTGNTGELFF. The J gene is TRBJ2-2, the V gene TRBV5-1; 8 nucleotides match TRBD1. The CDR3 has 15 residues. V dropped 3 bases and J dropped 1; count of bases not matched to a gene: 2. Germline assignment: CDR1 SGHRS and CDR2 YFSETQ.

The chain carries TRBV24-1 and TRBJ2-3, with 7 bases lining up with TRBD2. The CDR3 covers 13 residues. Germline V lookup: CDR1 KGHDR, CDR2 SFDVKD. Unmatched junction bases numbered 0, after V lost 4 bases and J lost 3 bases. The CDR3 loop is CATSELATDTQYF. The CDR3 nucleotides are TGTGCCACCAGTGAACTAGCGACAGATACGCAGTATTTT.

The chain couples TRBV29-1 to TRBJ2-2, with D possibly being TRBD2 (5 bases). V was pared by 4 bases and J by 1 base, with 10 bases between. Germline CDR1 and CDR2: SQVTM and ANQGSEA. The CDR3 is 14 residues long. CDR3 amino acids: CSVAIALNTGELFF. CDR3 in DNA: TGCAGCGTTGCAATAGCGTTGAACACCGGGGAGCTGTTTTTT.

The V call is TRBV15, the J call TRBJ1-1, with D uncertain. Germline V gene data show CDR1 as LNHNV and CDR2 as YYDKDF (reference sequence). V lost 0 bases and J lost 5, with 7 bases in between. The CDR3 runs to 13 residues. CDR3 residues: CATSRDLRTEAFF. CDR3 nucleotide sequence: TGTGCCACCAGCAGAGATTTGAGGACTGAAGCTTTCTTT.

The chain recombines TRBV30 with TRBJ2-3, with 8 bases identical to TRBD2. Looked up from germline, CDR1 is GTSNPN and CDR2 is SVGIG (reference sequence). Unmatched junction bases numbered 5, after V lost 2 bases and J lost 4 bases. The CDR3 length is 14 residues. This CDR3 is CAWSRGGNSDTQYF. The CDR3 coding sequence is TGTGCCTGGAGTCGCGGGGGGAATTCAGATACGCAGTATTTT.

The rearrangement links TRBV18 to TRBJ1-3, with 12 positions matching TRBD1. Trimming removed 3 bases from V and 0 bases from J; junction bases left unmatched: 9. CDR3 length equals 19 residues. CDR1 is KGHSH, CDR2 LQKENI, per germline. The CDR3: CASSPQGTGGTSSGNTIYF. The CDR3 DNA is TGTGCCAGCTCACCCCAAGGGACAGGGGGCACGAGCTCTGGAAACACCATATATTTT.

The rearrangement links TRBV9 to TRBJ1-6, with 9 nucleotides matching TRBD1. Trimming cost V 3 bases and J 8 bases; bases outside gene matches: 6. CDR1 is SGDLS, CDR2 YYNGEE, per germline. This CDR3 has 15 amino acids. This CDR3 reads CASSGPTGGDSPLHF. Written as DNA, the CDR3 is TGTGCCAGCAGCGGACCGACAGGGGGTGATTCACCCCTCCACTTT. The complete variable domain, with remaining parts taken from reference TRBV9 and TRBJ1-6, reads DSGVTQTPKHLITATGQRVTLRCSPRSGDLSVYWYQQSLDQGLQFLIQYYNGEERAKGNILERFSAQQFPDLHSELNLSSLELGDSALYFCASSGPTGGDSPLHFGNGTRLTVT.

The CDR3 region is CASSQGPVGTDTQYF. DNA for the CDR3: TGTGCCAGCAGCCAAGGCCCGGTGGGCACAGATACGCAGTATTTT. The chain is built from TRBV3-1 (or the pseudogene TRBV3-2) and TRBJ2-3; D unclear. The V end lost 1 base, the J end lost 1 base, and 9 bases lay between the germline ends. There are 15 residues in the CDR3. CDR1 and CDR2 (germline): LGHDT, YNNKEL (reference sequence).

CDR3 amino acids: CASSKGARPGELFF. The CDR3 nucleotides are TGTGCCAGTAGTAAGGGGGCGCGCCCCGGGGAGCTGTTTTTT. The chain employs TRBV19 and TRBJ2-2, with 7 nucleotides matching TRBD1. Germline V gene lookup returns CDR1 LNHDA and CDR2 SQIVND (reference sequence). J gave up 6 bases and V 4 bases, and 5 bases lay outside the gene matches. The length of the CDR3 is 14 residues.

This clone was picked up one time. The CDR3: CASSSGAPLHF. The CDR3 bases are TGTGCCAGCAGCTCAGGGGCCCCCCTCCACTTT. J is TRBJ1-6 and V is TRBV12-3 or TRBV12-4, with a possible D match to TRBD1 (6 bases). The CDR3 consists of 11 residues. V lost 6 bases, J lost 13 bases, and 10 bases lay in between.

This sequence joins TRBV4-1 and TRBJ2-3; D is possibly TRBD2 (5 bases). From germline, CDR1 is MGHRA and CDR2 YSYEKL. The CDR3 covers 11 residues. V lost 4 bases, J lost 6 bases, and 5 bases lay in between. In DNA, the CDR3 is TGCGCCAGCAGCCGCGGGGATACGCAGTATTTT. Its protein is CASSRGDTQYF.

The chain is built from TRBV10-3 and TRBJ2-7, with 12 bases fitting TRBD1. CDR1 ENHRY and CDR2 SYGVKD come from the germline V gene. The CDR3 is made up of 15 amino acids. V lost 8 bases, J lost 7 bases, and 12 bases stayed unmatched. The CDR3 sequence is CAISSRGQGAGEQYF. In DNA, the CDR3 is TGTGCCATCTCTAGCAGGGGACAGGGGGCGGGGGAGCAGTACTTC.

CDR3: CASTHETGLYGYTF. The CDR3 nucleotides read TGTGCCAGCACCCACGAGACAGGCCTCTATGGCTACACCTTC. The chain recombines TRBV7-9 with TRBJ1-2, with TRBD1 as a possible D gene (6 bases). Germline CDR1 SEHNR, CDR2 FQNEAQ (reference sequence). CDR3 length equals 14 residues. Trimming stripped 7 bases from V and 4 bases from J, with 16 bases between.

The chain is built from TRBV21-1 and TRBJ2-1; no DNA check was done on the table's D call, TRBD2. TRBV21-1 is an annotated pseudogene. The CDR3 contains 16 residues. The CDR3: CASSKEVTSGGNEQFF. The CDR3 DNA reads TGTGCCAGCAGCAAAGAAGTAACTAGCGGGGGAAATGAGCAGTTCTTC.

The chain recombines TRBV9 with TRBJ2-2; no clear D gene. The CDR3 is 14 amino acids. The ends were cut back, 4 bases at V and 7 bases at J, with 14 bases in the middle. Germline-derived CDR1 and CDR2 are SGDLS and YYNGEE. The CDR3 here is CASSSWPENGELFF. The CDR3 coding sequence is TGTGCCAGCAGCTCGTGGCCCGAAAACGGGGAGCTGTTTTTT.

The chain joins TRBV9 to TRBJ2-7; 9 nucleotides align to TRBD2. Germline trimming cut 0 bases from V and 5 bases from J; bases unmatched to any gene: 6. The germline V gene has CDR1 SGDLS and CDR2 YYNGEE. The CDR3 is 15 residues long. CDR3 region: CASSVGSGGSHEQYF. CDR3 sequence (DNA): TGTGCCAGCAGCGTAGGAAGCGGGGGGTCTCACGAGCAGTACTTC.

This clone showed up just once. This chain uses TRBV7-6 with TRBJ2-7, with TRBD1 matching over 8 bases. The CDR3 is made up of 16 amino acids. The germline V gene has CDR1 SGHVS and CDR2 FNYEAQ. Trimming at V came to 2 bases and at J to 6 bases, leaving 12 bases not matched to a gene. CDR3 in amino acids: CASSLRVGQGAREQYF. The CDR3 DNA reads TGTGCCAGCAGCTTAAGGGTAGGGCAGGGGGCGCGCGAGCAGTACTTC.

The chain's CDR3 is CASSPLSAGSTDTQYF. CDR3 in DNA: TGTGCCAGCTCACCCCTTTCGGCAGGGAGCACAGATACGCAGTATTTT. J is TRBJ2-3 and V is TRBV18; possible D gene TRBD1, 5 bases. The CDR3 totals 16 residues. Germline CDR1 is KGHSH and CDR2 is LQKENI. Trimming took 3 bases from V and 0 from J, leaving 13 bases between them.

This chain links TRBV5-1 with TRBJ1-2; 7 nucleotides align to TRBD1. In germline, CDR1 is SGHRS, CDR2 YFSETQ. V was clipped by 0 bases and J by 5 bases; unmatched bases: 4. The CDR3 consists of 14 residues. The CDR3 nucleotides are TGCGCCAGCAGCTTGGAGCACAGGGGTTATGGCTACACCTTC. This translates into CASSLEHRGYGYTF.

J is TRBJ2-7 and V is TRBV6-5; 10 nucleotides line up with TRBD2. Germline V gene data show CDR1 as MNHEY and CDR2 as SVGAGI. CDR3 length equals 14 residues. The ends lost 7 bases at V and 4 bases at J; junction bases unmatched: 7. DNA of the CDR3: TGTGCCAGCACCCCGGGACTAGCGCTATACGAGCAGTACTTC. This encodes CASTPGLALYEQYF.

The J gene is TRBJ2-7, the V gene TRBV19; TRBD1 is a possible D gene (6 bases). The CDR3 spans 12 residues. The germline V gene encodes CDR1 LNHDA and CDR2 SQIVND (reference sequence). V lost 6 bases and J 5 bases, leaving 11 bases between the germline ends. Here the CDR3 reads CASRQGGNEQYF. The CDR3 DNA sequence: TGTGCCAGTAGACAGGGTGGGAACGAGCAGTACTTC.

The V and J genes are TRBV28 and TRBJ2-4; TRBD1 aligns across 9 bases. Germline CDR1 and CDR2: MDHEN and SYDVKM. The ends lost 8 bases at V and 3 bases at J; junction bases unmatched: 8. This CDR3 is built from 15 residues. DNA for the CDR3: TGTGCCAGCCTGGGACAGGGTGGAAACAAAAACATTCAGTACTTC. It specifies CASLGQGGNKNIQYF.

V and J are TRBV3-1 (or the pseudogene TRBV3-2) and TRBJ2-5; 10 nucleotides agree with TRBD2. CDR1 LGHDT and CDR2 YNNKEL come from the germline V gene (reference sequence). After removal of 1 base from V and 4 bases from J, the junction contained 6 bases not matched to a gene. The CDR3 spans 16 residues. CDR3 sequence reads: CASSQVKAGGPETQYF. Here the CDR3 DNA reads TGTGCCAGCAGCCAAGTTAAAGCGGGGGGGCCAGAGACCCAGTACTTC.

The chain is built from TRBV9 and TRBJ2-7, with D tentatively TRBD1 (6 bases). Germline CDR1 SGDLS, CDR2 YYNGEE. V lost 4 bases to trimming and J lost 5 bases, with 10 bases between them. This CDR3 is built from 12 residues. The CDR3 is CASSPGAHEQYF. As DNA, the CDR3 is TGTGCCAGCAGCCCAGGGGCGCACGAGCAGTACTTC.

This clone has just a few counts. This CDR3 is CASNTRVFSGETQYF. As DNA, the CDR3 is TGTGCCAGCAACACACGGGTATTCTCGGGGGAGACCCAGTACTTC. The V call is TRBV5-6, the J call TRBJ2-5; possible D gene TRBD2, 5 bases. This CDR3 has 15 amino acids. The germline gives CDR1 SGHDT, CDR2 YYEEEE. Trimming pared 6 bases from V and 5 bases from J, leaving 20 bases between.

CDR3 sequence: CASSLGGGVYNEQFF. In nucleotides, the CDR3 is TGTGCCAGCAGCTTAGGCGGAGGGGTTTACAATGAGCAGTTCTTC. The chain is built from TRBV11-2 and TRBJ2-1; possibly TRBD2 for D (6 bases). The V and J ends lost 1 base and 4 bases respectively, with 11 bases between them. The germline V gene has CDR1 SGHAT and CDR2 FQNNGV. The CDR3 spans 15 residues.